A single sample gave rise to the 30 T cell receptor beta chains below, sequenced in a study of PD-1 and CTLA-4 blockade in melanoma. Repertoires were generated with immunoSEQ multiplex PCR, while TCRdb's copy carries only in-frame clones and drops some. The profile covers some 30,000 clones, with 88% appearing a single time and around 6.7% taken by the ten largest. The sequencing here drew on CD8+ T cells from peripheral blood, taken from a patient given anti-PD-1 treatment. Receptors originate from a human donor with melanoma.

This chain links TRBV9 with TRBJ2-6; possibly TRBD1 for D (5 bases). Germline loops: CDR1 SGDLS, CDR2 YYNGEE. The CDR3 totals 12 residues. Trimming removed 5 bases at V and 9 bases at J, with 9 bases between. The CDR3 region is CASRDTRNVLTF. CDR3 in DNA: TGTGCCAGCAGGGACACCCGCAACGTCCTGACTTTC.

The chain employs TRBV7-9 and TRBJ2-4; no definite D call. CDR3 length equals 16 residues. Germline loops: CDR1 SEHNR, CDR2 FQNEAQ (reference sequence). The V and J ends lost 1 base and 0 bases respectively, with 10 bases between them. The DNA for the CDR3 is TGTGCCAGCAGCTTAGGATCAGGAGAAGCCAAAAACATTCAGTACTTC. Residues: CASSLGSGEAKNIQYF.

The chain employs TRBV4-1 and TRBJ1-2; D gene unclear. Trimming took 0 bases from V and 3 from J, leaving 11 bases between them. The CDR3 loop spans 15 amino acids. Germline values: CDR1 MGHRA, CDR2 YSYEKL. The CDR3 nucleotides read TGCGCCAGCAGCCAAGATCTCGCAGAGTACTATGGCTACACCTTC. It yields the protein CASSQDLAEYYGYTF.

This sequence joins TRBV9 and TRBJ2-1; D remains ambiguous. Trimming removed 0 bases from V and 4 bases from J, with 8 bases in between. CDR3 length equals 14 residues. Germline CDR1 is SGDLS and CDR2 is YYNGEE. CDR3 residues: CASSVEGNYNEQFF. DNA of the CDR3: TGTGCCAGCAGCGTAGAAGGGAATTACAATGAGCAGTTCTTC.

The rearrangement uses TRBV11-2 and TRBJ2-7; D may be TRBD2 (5 bases). V lost 0 bases to trimming and J lost 3 bases, with 9 bases between them. This CDR3 contains 14 residues. In germline, CDR1 is SGHAT, CDR2 FQNNGV. The CDR3 here is CASSLDLRGYEQYF. The CDR3, as DNA: TGTGCCAGCAGCTTAGATCTTCGGGGCTACGAGCAGTACTTC.

This chain links TRBV18 with TRBJ2-3, with 12 bases fitting TRBD2. Per the germline V gene, CDR1 is KGHSH and CDR2 is LQKENI. J was trimmed by 6 bases and V by 6 bases; bases with no gene match: 4. The CDR3 loop spans 14 amino acids. In nucleotides, the CDR3 is TGTGCCAGCTCTCTAGCGGGGGGGCTCGATACGCAGTATTTT. Amino acid sequence: CASSLAGGLDTQYF.

The genes are TRBV15 and TRBJ2-7; a possible D gene is TRBD1 (5 bases). V dropped 5 bases and J dropped 0 bases, with 8 bases sitting between them. Germline V gene sequence: CDR1 LNHNV, CDR2 YYDKDF (reference sequence). The CDR3 spans 13 residues. This CDR3 is CATSAGLSYEQYF. The CDR3, as DNA: TGTGCCACCAGCGCAGGGCTCTCCTACGAGCAGTACTTC.

V and J are TRBV6-5 and TRBJ2-2; no clear D. Trimming removed 5 bases from V and 1 base from J, with 5 bases in between. The germline CDR1 and CDR2 sequences are MNHEY and SVGAGI. CDR3 size: 13 residues. The CDR3 DNA reads as TGTGCCAGCAGTATTTGGAACACCGGGGAGCTGTTTTTT. Translating gives CASSIWNTGELFF.

The chain combines TRBV5-8 with TRBJ1-6; D remains unclear. Per germline, CDR1 SGHTS and CDR2 YDEGEE. The CDR3 extends over 18 amino acids. V was pared by 2 bases and J by 3 bases, with 18 bases between. The CDR3 here is CASSFDVGKGSYNSPLHF. The DNA for the CDR3 is TGTGCCAGCAGCTTTGATGTGGGGAAGGGTAGCTATAATTCACCCCTCCACTTT.

This clone is a singleton in its sample. The rearrangement uses TRBV5-5 and TRBJ2-7; possibly TRBD1 for D (5 bases). Trimming took 4 bases from V and 5 from J, leaving 16 bases between them. Germline assignment: CDR1 SGHKS and CDR2 YYEKEE (reference sequence). CDR3 length: 14 amino acids. CDR3 loop: CASSPRWGQDEQYF. In DNA form, the CDR3 reads TGTGCCAGCAGCCCAAGGTGGGGCCAGGACGAGCAGTACTTC.

DNA of the CDR3: TGTGCCAGCAGCTTGGCTCCCCGGGCCAACGTCCTGACTTTC. Protein product: CASSLAPRANVLTF. V and J are TRBV5-5 and TRBJ2-6, with unresolved D. V lost 0 bases, J lost 5 bases, and 6 bases lay in between. Germline CDR1 and CDR2: SGHKS and YYEKEE (reference sequence). There are 14 residues in the CDR3.

This clone was detected only once. This chain uses TRBV19 with TRBJ2-7; 8 nucleotides align to TRBD1. After removal of 5 bases from V and 0 bases from J, the junction contained 6 bases not matched to a gene. The CDR3 extends over 15 amino acids. Germline V gene lookup returns CDR1 LNHDA and CDR2 SQIVND (reference sequence). This CDR3 reads CASSPRDRSSYEQYF. CDR3 coding DNA: TGTGCCAGTAGTCCTCGGGACAGGAGCTCCTACGAGCAGTACTTC. Filled out from reference TRBV19 and TRBJ2-7, the complete variable domain reads DGGITQSPKYLFRKEGQNVTLSCEQNLNHDAMYWYRQDPGQGLRLIYYSQIVNDFQKGDIAEGYSVSREKKESFPLTVTSAQKNPTAFYLCASSPRDRSSYEQYFGPGTRLTVT.

This rearrangement joins TRBV30 to TRBJ1-2; D not resolved. V was pared by 7 bases and J by 10 bases, with 10 bases between. The CDR3 totals 9 residues. Germline-derived CDR1 and CDR2 are GTSNPN and SVGIG (reference sequence). The CDR3 loop is CASIDIYTF. DNA for the CDR3: TGTGCCTCCATCGATATCTACACCTTC.

The chain is built from TRBV4-1 and TRBJ2-7, with a tentative D call TRBD1 (6 bases). Trimming took off 2 bases at V and 3 bases at J, with 8 bases between the two ends. This CDR3 has 13 amino acids. The germline V gene has CDR1 MGHRA and CDR2 YSYEKL. CDR3: CASSQTGSYEQYF. The CDR3 region has the DNA TGCGCCAGCAGCCAAACAGGGAGCTACGAGCAGTACTTC.

The rearrangement joins TRBV2 to TRBJ1-1; the D gene is possibly TRBD1 (5 bases). Trimming left V 8 bases short and J 7 bases short, with 14 bases between. The length of the CDR3 is 12 residues. The germline V gene has CDR1 SNHLY and CDR2 FYNNEI. The CDR3 loop reads CASRLGADEAFF. The CDR3 DNA reads TGTGCCAGCCGTTTAGGGGCAGATGAAGCTTTCTTT.

This chain uses TRBV7-2 with TRBJ2-7, with D perhaps TRBD1 (5 bases). CDR1 SGHTA and CDR2 FQGNSA come from the germline V gene. The CDR3 runs 13 residues. The ends were cut back, 6 bases at V and 6 bases at J, with 15 bases in the middle. The CDR3 is CASSPGIWLEQYF. CDR3 coding DNA: TGTGCCAGCAGTCCAGGGATTTGGCTCGAGCAGTACTTC.

The chain joins TRBV6-1 to TRBJ2-3, with 11 bases aligning to TRBD2. Germline CDR1 reads MNHNS; CDR2 reads SASEGT. This CDR3 comprises 16 residues. V lost 1 base and J lost 0; bases outside the gene matches: 0. CDR3 protein: CASSEVAGGSTDTQYF. The CDR3, as DNA: TGTGCCAGCAGTGAAGTAGCGGGGGGGAGCACAGATACGCAGTATTTT.

This clone was seen a handful of times. This chain uses TRBV7-6 with TRBJ1-5; D remains unclear. Germline CDR1 SGHVS, CDR2 FNYEAQ. The CDR3 contains 15 residues. The ends were cut back, 1 base at V and 6 bases at J, with 13 bases in the middle. The CDR3 here is CASSLGVWRFQPQHF. The CDR3 nucleotides read TGTGCCAGCAGCTTAGGGGTTTGGAGGTTTCAGCCCCAGCATTTT.

The chain combines TRBV9 with TRBJ1-1; 12 nucleotides align to TRBD1. Germline V gene lookup returns CDR1 SGDLS and CDR2 YYNGEE. The CDR3 has 13 residues. The junction had 4 bases not matched to a gene; V was cut back by 8 bases and J by 5 bases. The CDR3 nucleotides are TGTGCCAGTGGGACAGGGGGCGAAACTGAAGCTTTCTTT. This sequence encodes CASGTGGETEAFF.

V is TRBV10-3 and J is TRBJ1-2; TRBD1 aligns across 7 bases. CDR1 is ENHRY and CDR2 is SYGVKD in the germline V gene. The CDR3 is 16 amino acids. V dropped 4 bases and J dropped 2; count of bases not matched to a gene: 10. Written as DNA, the CDR3 is TGTGCCATCAGTGGGGCGGGGACAGCCACAAACTATGGCTACACCTTC. As protein: CAISGAGTATNYGYTF.

The chain employs TRBV9 and TRBJ2-1, with 10 bases lining up with TRBD1. Germline V gene data show CDR1 as SGDLS and CDR2 as YYNGEE. This CDR3 spans 15 amino acids. Losses at the gene ends were 1 base for V and 5 bases for J; bases not matched to a gene: 3. The CDR3 loop reads CASSVWGQGNNEQFF. The CDR3 DNA sequence: TGTGCCAGCAGCGTATGGGGACAGGGGAACAATGAGCAGTTCTTC.

The chain couples TRBV4-3 to TRBJ2-7; maybe TRBD1 (6 bases). The germline V and J ends were trimmed by 0 bases and 2 bases, with 14 bases remaining between them. The CDR3 extends over 16 amino acids. The V gene's germline CDR1 is LGHNA and CDR2 YSLEER. The CDR3 loop is CASSQDESAGAYEQYF. The CDR3 region has the DNA TGCGCCAGCAGCCAAGATGAGTCGGCAGGGGCCTACGAGCAGTACTTC.

J is TRBJ2-3 and V is TRBV20-1; unclear D gene. The CDR3 length is 11 residues. Per germline, CDR1 DFQATT and CDR2 SNEGSKA (reference sequence). V lost 4 bases, J lost 4 bases, and 6 bases lay in between. The CDR3 spells CSAKMADTQYF. The CDR3 DNA sequence: TGCAGTGCTAAGATGGCAGATACGCAGTATTTT.

V usage is TRBV4-1 and J usage is TRBJ1-3; a possible D gene is TRBD1 (6 bases). The germline V gene has CDR1 MGHRA and CDR2 YSYEKL. CDR3 length equals 16 residues. Trimming left V 2 bases short and J 3 bases short, with 14 bases between. The CDR3 bases are TGCGCCAGCAGCCAAAGCCCCCCAGGGGATGGAAACACCATATATTTT. Its translation is CASSQSPPGDGNTIYF.

This chain joins TRBV12-3 or TRBV12-4 and TRBJ2-5; 8 bases are a match to TRBD2. This CDR3 is built from 13 residues. V shed 7 bases, J shed 4 bases, and the junction held 5 bases outside the gene matches. In DNA, the CDR3 is TGTGCCAGCACCTCAGCGGGGGCAGAGACCCAGTACTTC. The encoded protein is CASTSAGAETQYF.

The chain has TRBV11-2 and TRBJ2-5; 9 bases match TRBD1. CDR3 length equals 14 residues. V was pared by 5 bases and J by 7 bases, with 8 bases of the junction left unmatched. Germline V gives CDR1 SGHAT, CDR2 FQNNGV. The CDR3 DNA follows: TGTGCCAGCAGCCACCGGGACAGGGACGTGACCCAGTACTTC. It specifies CASSHRDRDVTQYF.

The chain combines TRBV16 with TRBJ1-2; D is uncertain. Germline-derived CDR1 and CDR2 are KGHSY and FQNENV. This CDR3 spans 15 amino acids. Trimming cost V 0 bases and J 3 bases, with 11 bases left between them. The CDR3 here is CASSQSGFEYYGYTF. The CDR3 DNA reads as TGTGCCAGCAGCCAATCGGGGTTTGAATACTATGGCTACACCTTC. Full variable domain (outside the CDR3, taken from reference TRBV16 and TRBJ1-2): GEEVAQTPKHLVRGEGQKAKLYCAPIKGHSYVFWYQQVLKNEFKFLISFQNENVFDETGMPKERFSAKCLPNSPCSLEIQATKLEDSAVYFCASSQSGFEYYGYTFGSGTRLTVV.

V and J are TRBV4-1 and TRBJ1-1; 11 nucleotides line up with TRBD1. The J segment lost 4 bases and the V segment lost 2 bases, leaving 3 bases of the junction unmatched. Germline V gives CDR1 MGHRA, CDR2 YSYEKL. The CDR3 length is 15 residues. CDR3 DNA: TGCGCCAGCAGCCAACGGGGGACAGGGGGCACTGAAGCTTTCTTT. Amino acid sequence: CASSQRGTGGTEAFF.

This clone was detected only once. This chain joins TRBV15 and TRBJ2-2; TRBD2 matches 7 bases. Looked up from germline, CDR1 is LNHNV and CDR2 is YYDKDF (reference sequence). Trimming cost V 5 bases and J 1 base; bases outside gene matches: 10. The CDR3 is 17 amino acids. The CDR3 here is CATSAGRGGRNTGELFF. CDR3 bases: TGTGCCACCAGCGCAGGCCGGGGCGGGAGGAACACCGGGGAGCTGTTTTTT.

The chain uses TRBV27 and TRBJ1-1; 10 bases line up with TRBD1. Trimming took 6 bases from V and 6 from J; bases not matched to a gene: 4. The CDR3 totals 13 residues. Germline CDR1 MNHEY, CDR2 SMNVEV (reference sequence). CDR3 residues: CASSWTGGAEAFF. The CDR3, as DNA: TGTGCCAGCAGCTGGACAGGGGGGGCTGAAGCTTTCTTT.